Following are 11 T cell receptor beta chains from one sample sequenced in a study of T-cell memory formation after mild COVID-19. TCRdb itself ran the 5' RACE reads through MiXCR, one entry per CDR3 protein. This sample has hundreds of thousands of distinct CDR3 sequences; roughly 15% occur once, and the top ten carry 20% to 25%. The source material was PBMCs or a T cell subset sorted from them (not recorded which). The receptors here all came from a man in his late teens or twenties who had mild COVID-19 (a few samples of this study predate the infection). Cell type and time point are not known.

CDR3 sequence (DNA): TGTGCCAGCAGTTACTCGAACCAGGGAAGAGATGGCTACACCTTC. It yields the protein CASSYSNQGRDGYTF. This sequence joins TRBV6-5 and TRBJ1-2; D is perhaps TRBD1 (5 bases). CDR1 MNHEY and CDR2 SVGAGI come from the germline V gene. With 0 bases removed from V and 6 bases from J, the gap between germline ends came to 14 bases. The CDR3 is 15 amino acids.

In regard to this clonotype: A read error is possible here, since a much larger clone lies one base away. The chain combines TRBV10-3 with TRBJ2-2; 8 nucleotides align to TRBD2. J was trimmed by 7 bases and V by 8 bases; bases with no gene match: 12. Germline CDR1 ENHRY, CDR2 SYGVKD. There are 15 residues in the CDR3. The CDR3 is CAIGETSGDGGELFF. CDR3 DNA: TGTGCCATCGGCGAAACTAGCGGTGATGGCGGGGAGCTGTTTTTT.

This clonotype was picked up many times. V is TRBV5-1 and J is TRBJ2-7; D might be TRBD1 (6 bases). CDR1 and CDR2 from the germline V gene are SGHRS and YFSETQ. This CDR3 is built from 16 residues. The V end was cut by 4 bases, the J end by 0 bases, with 17 bases between. CDR3 bases: TGCGCCAGCAGCGCCCTTCCAGGGGCACCCTCCTACGAGCAGTACGTC. This gives the protein CASSALPGAPSYEQYV.

There are a few counts of this clonotype. The V call is TRBV7-2, the J call TRBJ1-2; 10 bases map to TRBD1. V dropped 0 bases and J dropped 7; count of bases not matched to a gene: 5. There are 15 residues in the CDR3. Looked up from germline, CDR1 is SGHTA and CDR2 is FQGNSA. The CDR3 DNA reads TGTGCCAGCAGCTTAGCTGAGGGACAGGGGCTTGGCTACACCTTC. Protein sequence: CASSLAEGQGLGYTF.

The CDR3: CASSWGGSSYNEQFF. In DNA, the CDR3 is TGTGCCAGCAGCTGGGGAGGGAGCTCCTACAATGAGCAGTTCTTC. This chain joins TRBV7-9 and TRBJ2-1, with 7 bases lining up with TRBD2. Germline loops: CDR1 SEHNR, CDR2 FQNEAQ (reference sequence). The CDR3 is 15 residues long. The junction had 3 bases not matched to a gene; V was cut back by 4 bases and J by 0 bases.

This clonotype has more than one count but fewer than ten. The rearrangement joins TRBV4-3 to TRBJ2-3; D gene uncertain. The CDR3 has 18 residues. Germline CDR1 reads LGHNA; CDR2 reads YSLEER. V was clipped by 3 bases and J by 2 bases, with 21 bases between them. The DNA for the CDR3 is TGCGCCAGCAGCCAGGAAGACACCCCGGGCCTCCCCACAGATACGCAGTATTTT. It is translated as CASSQEDTPGLPTDTQYF.

The gene calls are TRBV7-9 and TRBJ2-2; 7 bases are shared with TRBD1. The germline V gene has CDR1 SEHNR and CDR2 FQNEAQ (reference sequence). This CDR3 spans 16 amino acids. V lost 5 bases, J lost 0 bases, and 6 bases stayed unmatched. DNA of the CDR3: TGTGCCAGCAGCGAAATTACAGGGGCGAACACCGGGGAGCTGTTTTTT. Amino acids: CASSEITGANTGELFF.

The J gene is TRBJ1-3, the V gene TRBV2; TRBD1 is a possible D gene (5 bases). V was trimmed by 7 bases and J by 0 bases, leaving 22 bases between them. This CDR3 region has 18 residues. Germline V gene data show CDR1 as SNHLY and CDR2 as FYNNEI. CDR3 region: CASNVMGLRILSGNTIYF. CDR3 sequence (DNA): TGTGCCAGCAACGTTATGGGACTGCGGATCCTCTCTGGAAACACCATATATTTT. The complete variable domain, with remaining parts taken from reference TRBV2 and TRBJ1-3, reads EPEVTQTPSHQVTQMGQEVILRCVPISNHLYFYWYRQILGQKVEFLVSFYNNEISEKSEIFDDQFSVERPDGSNFTLKIRSTKLEDSAMYFCASNVMGLRILSGNTIYFGEGSWLTVV.

The chain couples TRBV6-2 or TRBV6-3 to TRBJ2-1; 8 bases are shared with TRBD2. The trim removed 5 bases at V and 7 bases at J, leaving 10 bases unmatched. The CDR3 is 15 residues long. The germline V gene has CDR1 MNHEY and CDR2 SVGEGT. CDR3 amino acids: CASSTIQSGGNEQFF. The CDR3 DNA follows: TGTGCCAGCAGTACCATCCAAAGCGGGGGTAATGAGCAGTTCTTC.

This clonotype was seen repeatedly, ten times or more. The chain couples TRBV28 to TRBJ1-3; weak D call: TRBD1 (5 bases). Germline CDR1 is MDHEN and CDR2 is SYDVKM. The CDR3 length is 19 residues. Trimming took 3 bases from V and 0 from J, leaving 21 bases between them. CDR3 DNA: TGTGCCAGCAGTTTTGTAGGGACGTGGGAAAGAACCTCTGGAAACACCATATATTTT. The encoded protein is CASSFVGTWERTSGNTIYF.

This clonotype was counted between two and nine times. The chain couples TRBV5-1 to TRBJ2-2; 9 positions match TRBD1. The CDR3 has 16 amino acids. Losses at the gene ends were 0 bases for V and 4 bases for J; bases not matched to a gene: 4. CDR1 and CDR2 (germline): SGHRS, YFSETQ. CDR3 in amino acids: CASSLGTGVSTGELFF. CDR3 DNA sequence: TGCGCCAGCAGCTTGGGGACAGGGGTATCCACCGGGGAGCTGTTTTTT.